These 6 T cell receptor beta chains were all obtained from the same sample, sequenced in a study of regulatory T cells in long-lasting Graves disease. CDR3 regions were amplified by Arm-PCR using iRepertoire HTBI primers to build TCR beta libraries. TCRdb re-called the multiplex PCR reads with MiXCR, one entry per CDR3 protein. The sample holds about 540,000 distinct CDR3 sequences, about 13% seen once. Time point specified: newly diagnosed GD, antithyroid drugs for less than 3 months. The TCR library used RNA extracted from PBMCs. These data also formed part of another study, on T cells in Graves' hyperthyroidism and ophthalmopathy.

Sequencing used peripheral blood mononuclear cells (PBMCs), obtained at new diagnosis, from a patient treated with antithyroid drugs. These receptors were collected from a man aged 30 to 45 with Graves disease.

Many counts were recorded for this clonotype. V usage is TRBV11-2 and J usage is TRBJ2-1; D unresolved. In germline, CDR1 is SGHAT, CDR2 FQNNGV. The CDR3 contains 13 residues. Trimming removed 7 bases at V and 4 bases at J, with 11 bases between. The CDR3 here is CASTLRGYNEQFF. CDR3 DNA: TGTGCCAGCACTCTTCGTGGGTACAATGAGCAGTTCTTC.

This sequence joins TRBV4-1 and TRBJ2-7; 15 bases match TRBD2. V was pared by 3 bases and J by 0 bases, with 6 bases of the junction left unmatched. CDR3 length equals 18 residues. Germline CDR1 reads MGHRA; CDR2 reads YSYEKL. Here the CDR3 reads CASSQLGLAGGTSYEQYF. The CDR3 nucleotides are TGCGCCAGCAGCCAGTTGGGACTAGCGGGAGGAACCTCCTACGAGCAGTACTTC.

This clonotype was detected ten times or more. The chain has TRBV10-1 and TRBJ2-2, with D perhaps TRBD2 (6 bases). Trimming took 3 bases from V and 0 from J, leaving 8 bases between them. Germline V gives CDR1 WNHNN, CDR2 SYGVQD (reference sequence). This CDR3 region has 15 residues. CDR3: CASSDREANTGELFF. The DNA for the CDR3 is TGCGCCAGCAGTGACAGGGAGGCGAACACCGGGGAGCTGTTTTTT.

Note on this clonotype: A far larger clone is one base from this, pointing to a likely read error. This chain joins TRBV28 and TRBJ2-1; a possible D gene is TRBD2 (6 bases). The end of the DNA is better explained by TRBJ2-5, so the J call may be wrong. The CDR3 length is 15 residues. Germline V CDR1 and CDR2: MDHEN, SYDVKM. The CDR3 is CASSLNLASWGTQYF. The CDR3 DNA reads as TGTGCCAGCAGTTTAAATCTAGCGTCCTGGGGGACCCAGTACTTC.

This clonotype was recorded many times. The J gene is TRBJ2-1, the V gene TRBV29-1; perhaps TRBD2 as D (6 bases). V dropped 6 bases and J dropped 0 bases, with 15 bases sitting between them. CDR1 is SQVTM and CDR2 is ANQGSEA in the germline V gene. The CDR3 length is 15 residues. The CDR3 nucleotides are TGCAGCGTCGTCCTAGCGCGGAGCTCCTACAATGAGCAGTTCTTC. Amino acids: CSVVLARSSYNEQFF.

Many counts were recorded for this clonotype. The genes are TRBV6-5 and TRBJ1-2, with a weak D call TRBD1 (5 bases). V was cut by 4 bases and J by 3 bases, with 18 bases left in between. The germline V gene has CDR1 MNHEY and CDR2 SVGAGI. This CDR3 spans 16 amino acids. DNA of the CDR3: TGTGCCAGCAGTTCGCTAGGGACGGCGGACTACTATGGCTACACCTTC. Residues: CASSSLGTADYYGYTF.